Following are 16 T cell receptor beta chains from one sample sequenced in a study of blood T cell repertoires in COVID-19. Here immunoSEQ multiplex PCR was the method, and the copy in TCRdb shows in-frame clones only, minus some. Of about 150,000 clones in the sample, more than 70% are singletons; the top ten hold more than 9%. Sequencing was performed on peripheral blood. The source is a woman of 80 years or more with active or convalescent COVID-19.

V gene TRBV7-8 combines with J gene TRBJ1-5; D uncertain. V was cut by 2 bases and J by 5 bases, with 10 bases left in between. Germline V gene lookup returns CDR1 SGHVS and CDR2 FQNEAQ. The CDR3 runs to 14 residues. The CDR3 DNA is TGTGCCAGCAGCTTATGGCAGGTCGATCAGCCCCAGCATTTT. This translates into CASSLWQVDQPQHF.

The CDR3 DNA is TGTGCCAGCAGCTTAGCCCAGACTCCTTTCTTC. Amino acids: CASSLAQTPFF. The chain joins TRBV7-2 to TRBJ2-1; the D is unclear. V lost 0 bases and J lost 16, with 10 bases in between. Per the germline V gene, CDR1 is SGHTA and CDR2 is FQGNSA. The CDR3 length is 11 residues.

The chain links TRBV18 to TRBJ2-1, with D possibly being TRBD1 (6 bases). V was shortened by 6 bases and J by 4 bases, with 16 bases between the two germline ends. CDR1 is KGHSH and CDR2 is LQKENI in the germline V gene. The CDR3 spans 15 residues. This CDR3 is CASSPRQARYNEQFF. CDR3 coding DNA: TGTGCCAGCTCCCCAAGACAGGCCCGTTACAATGAGCAGTTCTTC.

The chain joins TRBV7-3 to TRBJ1-2; a weak D match, TRBD1 (5 bases). CDR1 is SGHTA, CDR2 FQGTGA, per germline. Trimming took 5 bases from V and 0 from J, leaving 7 bases between them. CDR3 length equals 13 residues. As DNA, the CDR3 is TGTGCCAGCAGCCCGGGGGCTAACTATGGCTACACCTTC. Translating gives CASSPGANYGYTF.

CDR3 sequence (DNA): TGTGCCAGCAGTCAGGGTACAGCTAACTATGGCTACACCTTC. Its protein product is CASSQGTANYGYTF. The chain joins TRBV28 to TRBJ1-2, with a weak D call TRBD1 (5 bases). CDR3 length equals 14 residues. The germline gives CDR1 MDHEN, CDR2 SYDVKM. V lost 5 bases and J 0 bases, leaving 10 bases between the germline ends.

The chain joins TRBV19 to TRBJ2-5, with 12 bases identical to TRBD2. The V and J ends lost 4 bases and 2 bases, in that order; junction bases with no gene match: 5. CDR1 is LNHDA and CDR2 is SQIVND in the germline V gene (reference sequence). This CDR3 spans 16 amino acids. This chain's CDR3 is CASSTGLAGGQETQYF. The DNA for the CDR3 is TGTGCCAGTAGTACGGGACTAGCGGGCGGGCAAGAGACCCAGTACTTC.

The rearrangement joins TRBV5-4 to TRBJ2-1, with a tentative D call TRBD1 (6 bases). CDR1 and CDR2 (germline): SGHNT, YYREEE (reference sequence). The CDR3 extends over 16 amino acids. The germline V and J ends were trimmed by 3 bases and 5 bases, with 18 bases remaining between them. The CDR3, as DNA: TGTGCCAGCAGCTCACCGATAGACAGGCAGGACAATGAGCAGTTCTTC. It translates to CASSSPIDRQDNEQFF.

This clone has just a few counts. This rearrangement joins TRBV9 to TRBJ1-4, with D hard to call. The V end lost 0 bases, the J end lost 0 bases, and 3 bases lay between the germline ends. CDR1 is SGDLS, CDR2 YYNGEE, per germline. This CDR3 is built from 14 residues. The CDR3 sequence is CASSVGPTNEKLFF. The CDR3 DNA reads TGTGCCAGCAGCGTAGGGCCAACTAATGAAAAACTGTTTTTT.

This clone was seen a handful of times. The rearrangement joins TRBV7-2 to TRBJ2-1, with 8 bases that match TRBD1. Germline trimming cut 0 bases from V and 5 bases from J; bases unmatched to any gene: 6. Germline values: CDR1 SGHTA, CDR2 FQGNSA. The CDR3 covers 16 residues. The DNA of the CDR3 is TGTGCCAGCAGCTTAGCGGGACAGGCCCTAAACAATGAGCAGTTCTTC. Its translation: CASSLAGQALNNEQFF.

The chain combines TRBV15 with TRBJ1-2; 12 bases are shared with TRBD1. Germline values: CDR1 LNHNV, CDR2 YYDKDF (reference sequence). With V trimmed by 4 bases and J by 8 bases, 11 bases remained unmatched. CDR3 length: 16 residues. The CDR3 protein is CATSIPGQGAVRGYTF. In nucleotides, the CDR3 is TGTGCCACCAGCATCCCGGGACAGGGGGCAGTGCGGGGCTACACCTTC.

The V and J genes are TRBV18 and TRBJ2-4; D gene ambiguous. From germline, CDR1 is KGHSH and CDR2 LQKENI. With 4 bases removed from V and 0 bases from J, the gap between germline ends came to 13 bases. The CDR3 length is 16 residues. DNA of the CDR3: TGTGCCAGCTCACTCAGCCTGACTTTAGCCAAAAACATTCAGTACTTC. Translated, it gives CASSLSLTLAKNIQYF.

This clone has just one count. The chain combines TRBV28 with TRBJ1-2, with D maybe TRBD1 (5 bases). The germline gives CDR1 MDHEN, CDR2 SYDVKM. Between the trimmed V and J ends, which lost 3 bases and 8 bases, there was a span of 16 bases. The CDR3 length is 14 residues. CDR3 bases: TGTGCCAGCAGTTTTATGGGCAGGGCCCAAGGCTACACCTTC. Translation gives CASSFMGRAQGYTF.

The rearrangement links TRBV5-1 to TRBJ2-3, with TRBD2 as a possible D gene (5 bases). CDR3 length: 15 residues. In germline, CDR1 is SGHRS, CDR2 YFSETQ. Between the trimmed V and J ends, which lost 0 bases and 0 bases, there was a span of 8 bases. This CDR3 reads CASSLDGKSTDTQYF. Here the CDR3 DNA reads TGCGCCAGCAGCTTGGACGGGAAGAGCACAGATACGCAGTATTTT.

This chain connects TRBV11-1 to TRBJ1-1, with D possibly matching TRBD1 (6 bases). Germline CDR1 is SGHAT and CDR2 is FQDESV (reference sequence). The ends were cut back, 7 bases at V and 1 base at J, with 10 bases in the middle. There are 13 residues in the CDR3. Written as DNA, the CDR3 is TGTGCCAGCATCGAACAGGGGAACACTGAAGCTTTCTTT. Translated: CASIEQGNTEAFF.

CDR3 sequence: CASSPSQDTEAFF. The CDR3 DNA reads as TGTGCCAGCTCACCTAGTCAGGACACTGAAGCTTTCTTT. The chain links TRBV18 to TRBJ1-1; D is unresolved. V lost 3 bases and J lost 3, with 8 bases in between. This CDR3 is 13 amino acids long. Germline V CDR1 and CDR2: KGHSH, LQKENI.

The rearrangement links TRBV4-1 to TRBJ1-4; maybe TRBD1 (6 bases). Germline assignment: CDR1 MGHRA and CDR2 YSYEKL. V was shortened by 1 base and J by 0 bases, with 9 bases between the two germline ends. The CDR3 sequence is 16 residues long. The CDR3: CASSQAGDATNEKLFF. In DNA form, the CDR3 reads TGCGCCAGCAGCCAAGCAGGGGATGCAACTAATGAAAAACTGTTTTTT.